The 8 T cell receptor beta chains below come from one sample, sequenced in a study of blood T cell repertoires in COVID-19. This table comes from immunoSEQ multiplex PCR, and its TCRdb copy is limited to in-frame clones, with some not included. The sample holds roughly 100,000 clones, about 86% seen once. The specimen sequenced was peripheral blood. The origin of the receptors is a human donor in a cohort sampled during active COVID-19.

The CDR3 nucleotides read TGTGCCAGCAGCCGGGGACAGTCTTACGGTGAGCAGTTCTTC. Translation gives CASSRGQSYGEQFF. The genes are TRBV5-8 and TRBJ2-1, with TRBD1 matching over 7 bases. Germline V gene lookup returns CDR1 SGHTS and CDR2 YDEGEE. V lost 4 bases to trimming and J lost 9 bases; unmatched junction nucleotides: 10. The CDR3 is 14 amino acids.

J is TRBJ1-5 and V is TRBV4-2, with TRBD1 identical over 8 bases. The CDR3 has 16 residues. Germline CDR1 LGHNA, CDR2 YNFKEQ. Trimming took 1 base from V and 6 from J; bases not matched to a gene: 8. The CDR3 region is CASSQVHGTGLQPQHF. The CDR3 DNA sequence: TGTGCCAGCAGCCAAGTGCACGGGACAGGTCTTCAGCCCCAGCATTTT.

The gene calls are TRBV11-2 and TRBJ2-6, with D tentatively TRBD2 (7 bases). The CDR3 runs to 17 residues. CDR1 and CDR2 (germline): SGHAT, FQNNGV. The ends were cut back, 5 bases at V and 0 bases at J, with 14 bases in the middle. CDR3 loop: CASSTRGGLSGANVLTF. CDR3 sequence (DNA): TGTGCCAGCAGCACGAGGGGGGGACTCTCTGGGGCCAACGTCCTGACTTTC.

This sequence joins TRBV9 and TRBJ2-3, with TRBD2 matching 13 bases. Unmatched junction bases numbered 4, after V lost 4 bases and J lost 5 bases. Germline V lookup: CDR1 SGDLS, CDR2 YYNGEE. The CDR3 loop spans 15 amino acids. This CDR3 is CASSPRTSGGDTQYF. For the CDR3, the DNA is TGTGCCAGCAGCCCTCGGACTAGCGGGGGAGATACGCAGTATTTT.

Notes on this clone: An end of the junction differs from the germline gene, which may be a read error. The chain links TRBV19 to TRBJ2-7, with TRBD1 matching 7 bases. CDR1 is LNHDA, CDR2 SQIVND, per germline (reference sequence). The length of the CDR3 is 15 residues. CDR3 nucleotide sequence: TGTGCCAATAGTATCTCCGGGACAGCAAGCTACGAGCAGTACTTC. The encoded protein is CANSISGTASYEQYF.

The V and J genes are TRBV6-6 and TRBJ1-1; perhaps TRBD1 as D (5 bases). Looked up from germline, CDR1 is MNHNY and CDR2 is SVGAGI (reference sequence). V gave up 0 bases and J gave up 2 bases, with 10 bases separating them. This CDR3 contains 15 residues. The CDR3 loop reads CASSYSPRVNTEAFF. CDR3 nucleotide sequence: TGTGCCAGCAGTTACTCCCCCAGGGTCAACACTGAAGCTTTCTTT.

The chain has TRBV10-2 and TRBJ1-5; D gene ambiguous. CDR1 and CDR2 (germline): WSHSY, SAAADI. This CDR3 comprises 13 residues. Trimming stripped 4 bases from V and 2 bases from J, with 6 bases between. The CDR3 nucleotides read TGCGCCAGCAGTGGAGGAGGCAATCAGCCCCAGCATTTT. Protein product: CASSGGGNQPQHF.

The CDR3 DNA sequence: TGTGCCAGCACGAGAGATCTCAACTCTGGGGCCAACGTCCTGACTTTC. As protein: CASTRDLNSGANVLTF. The chain links TRBV13 to TRBJ2-6, with no clear D. The V and J ends lost 7 bases and 0 bases respectively, with 13 bases between them. Germline V gene lookup returns CDR1 PRHDT and CDR2 FYEKMQ (reference sequence). The CDR3 has 16 amino acids.